A selection of T cell receptor beta chains follows, all from one sample in a study of graft-versus-host responses after intestinal transplantation. TCRdb's table, derived via immunoSEQ multiplex PCR, lists solely in-frame clones and lacks some. This repertoire shows about 18,000 clones, roughly 37% found once; its top ten account for under 0.95%. The sequences come from alloreactive CD4+ T cells from a mixed lymphocyte reaction culture, collected before intestinal transplant. These receptors originate from a human patient who received an intestinal transplant. Each CDR3 is given without its conserved first and last residue. Clone size, where shown, is once, few, many, or a class for clones that have expanded.

clone_size: few; j_call: TRBJ2-1; v_call: TRBV29-1; cdr3_aa: SVAWRGGLNEQF
clone_size: -; j_call: TRBJ1-5; v_call: TRBV18; cdr3_aa: ASSPARTGGNQPQH
clone_size: few; j_call: TRBJ1-1; v_call: TRBV19; cdr3_aa: ASSIGSRALNTEAF
clone_size: -; j_call: TRBJ1-4; v_call: TRBV11-3; cdr3_aa: ASSSRKRGGNEKLF
clone_size: -; j_call: TRBJ1-1; v_call: TRBV5-1; cdr3_aa: ASSLGPGGTEAF
clone_size: -; j_call: TRBJ2-3; v_call: TRBV11-2; cdr3_aa: ASSLVLLDADTQY
clone_size: -; j_call: TRBJ1-5; v_call: TRBV19; cdr3_aa: ASSGSTGGNQPQH
clone_size: -; j_call: TRBJ2-2; v_call: TRBV30; cdr3_aa: AWTRGIDTGELF
clone_size: -; j_call: TRBJ2-3; v_call: TRBV27; cdr3_aa: ARPTRDCRLDTQY
clone_size: few; j_call: TRBJ2-3; v_call: TRBV5-1; cdr3_aa: ASSLVATDTQY
clone_size: few; j_call: TRBJ1-2; v_call: TRBV29-1; cdr3_aa: SSRDRDYGYT
clone_size: medium-sized; j_call: TRBJ1-6; v_call: TRBV5-4; cdr3_aa: ASSLSGSVVSPLH
clone_size: -; j_call: TRBJ2-7; v_call: TRBV5-1; cdr3_aa: ASSFARDSSYEQY
clone_size: -; j_call: TRBJ2-3; v_call: TRBV19; cdr3_aa: ASSMGADRVFLTDTQY
clone_size: few; j_call: TRBJ2-3; v_call: TRBV10-1; cdr3_aa: ASSENRGGGLPDTQY
clone_size: -; j_call: TRBJ1-3; v_call: TRBV4-2; cdr3_aa: ASSQVNRVPGNTIY
clone_size: few; j_call: TRBJ1-2; v_call: TRBV5-8; cdr3_aa: ASSLGNYGYT
clone_size: -; j_call: TRBJ1-6; v_call: TRBV5-1; cdr3_aa: ASSWTGTGGNSPLH
clone_size: -; j_call: TRBJ2-5; v_call: TRBV6-5; cdr3_aa: ASSPLGGAGETQY
clone_size: -; j_call: TRBJ2-3; v_call: TRBV5-4; cdr3_aa: ASSFRRRSSTDTQY